This TCR beta chain was recovered during a study of blood T cell repertoires in COVID-19. The overall study: The United States, Italy and Spain supplied acute and convalescent COVID-19 samples. T cells, B-cell-depleted T cells, or PBMCs provided the cDNA or gDNA that served as material.

V was cut by 0 bases and J by 3 bases, with 13 bases left in between. The germline V gene has CDR1 SGHKS and CDR2 YYEKEE (reference sequence). The CDR3 has 15 amino acids. Authors' data handling: Reference gene primer amplification yielded estimated nucleated cell counts. Sequenced by immunoSEQ multiplex PCR; TCRdb stores in-frame clones only, minus some. V and J calls and clone size are copied from that table; D and trimming were computed from the DNA. The sample records tens of thousands of clones, over 65% being singletons. Sequenced sample: peripheral blood. The sequence came from a woman in her sixties or seventies with acute or convalescent COVID-19. The gene calls are TRBV5-5 and TRBJ2-7; D is possibly TRBD2 (6 bases). CDR3 nucleotides: TGTGCCAGCAGCTTGGTGGCTAGCGCCCGCTACGAGCAGTACTTC. Translated, it gives CASSLVASARYEQYF.